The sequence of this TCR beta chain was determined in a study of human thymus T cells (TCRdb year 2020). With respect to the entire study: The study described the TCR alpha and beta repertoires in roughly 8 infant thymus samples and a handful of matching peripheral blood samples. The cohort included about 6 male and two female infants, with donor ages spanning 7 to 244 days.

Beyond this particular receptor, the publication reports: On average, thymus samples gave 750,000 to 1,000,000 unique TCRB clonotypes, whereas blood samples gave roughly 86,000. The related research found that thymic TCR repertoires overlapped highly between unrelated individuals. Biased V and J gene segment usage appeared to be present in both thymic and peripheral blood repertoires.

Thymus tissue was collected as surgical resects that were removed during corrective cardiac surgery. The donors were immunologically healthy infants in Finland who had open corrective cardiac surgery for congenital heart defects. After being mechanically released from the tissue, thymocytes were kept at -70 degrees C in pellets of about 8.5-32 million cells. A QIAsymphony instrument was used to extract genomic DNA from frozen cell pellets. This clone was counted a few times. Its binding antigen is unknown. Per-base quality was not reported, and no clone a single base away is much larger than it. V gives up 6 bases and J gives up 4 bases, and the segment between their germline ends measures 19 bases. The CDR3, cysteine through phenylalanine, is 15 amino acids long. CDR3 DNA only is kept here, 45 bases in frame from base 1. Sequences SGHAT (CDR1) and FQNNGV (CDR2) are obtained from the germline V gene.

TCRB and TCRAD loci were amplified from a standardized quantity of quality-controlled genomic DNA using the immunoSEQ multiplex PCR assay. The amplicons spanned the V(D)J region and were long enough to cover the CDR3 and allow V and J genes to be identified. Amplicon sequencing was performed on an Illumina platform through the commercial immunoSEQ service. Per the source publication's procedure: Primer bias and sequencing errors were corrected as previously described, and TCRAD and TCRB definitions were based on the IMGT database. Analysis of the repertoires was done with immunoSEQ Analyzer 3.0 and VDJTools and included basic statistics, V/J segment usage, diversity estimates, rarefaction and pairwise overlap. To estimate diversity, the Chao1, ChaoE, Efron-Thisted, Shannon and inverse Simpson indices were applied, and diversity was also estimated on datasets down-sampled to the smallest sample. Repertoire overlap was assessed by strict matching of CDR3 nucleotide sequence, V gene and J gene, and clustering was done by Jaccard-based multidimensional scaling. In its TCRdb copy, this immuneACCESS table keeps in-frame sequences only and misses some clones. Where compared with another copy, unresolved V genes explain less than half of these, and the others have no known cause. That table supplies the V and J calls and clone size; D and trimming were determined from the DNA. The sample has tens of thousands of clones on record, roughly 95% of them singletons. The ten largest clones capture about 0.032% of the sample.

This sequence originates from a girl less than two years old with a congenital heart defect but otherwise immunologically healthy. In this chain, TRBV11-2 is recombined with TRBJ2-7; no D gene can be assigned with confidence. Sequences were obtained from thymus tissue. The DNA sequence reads TGTGCCAGCAGATCCCGGCCGCCGGGCGAGTACGAGCAGTACTTC. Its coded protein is CASRSRPPGEYEQYF.